This T cell receptor (beta chain) originates from a study of Ad26.COV2.S vaccination and SARS-CoV-2 variants. Study-wide context: Donor joined the COV1001 Ad26.COV2.S trial arm.

Using immunoSEQ multiplex PCR, the repertoire was profiled, and TCRdb retains in-frame clones only, with some absent. The sample contains some 480,000 clones, approximately 90% of which appear only once. Specified treatment: over 15 received Ad26.COV2.S at low or high dose, single or two shots; several received placebo; per-sample allocation not given. The samples date from day 63 after the first vaccine or placebo injection. Germline V gene data show CDR1 as MDHEN and CDR2 as SYDVKM. V dropped 7 bases and J dropped 1 base, with 11 bases sitting between them. The CDR3 is made up of 14 amino acids. This receptor was taken from a person between 18 and 65 years old who received the Ad26.COV2.S COVID-19 vaccine or a placebo. Here the sequenced sample was peripheral blood, taken in a trial of Ad26.COV2.S vaccine versus placebo. The genes are TRBV28 and TRBJ2-1, with D tentatively TRBD2 (5 bases). CDR3 region: CASKLVGSYNEQFF. CDR3 nucleotide sequence: TGTGCCAGCAAACTAGTAGGGTCCTACAATGAGCAGTTCTTC. The complete variable domain, with remaining parts taken from reference TRBV28 and TRBJ2-1, reads DVKVTQSSRYLVKRTGEKVFLECVQDMDHENMFWYRQDPGLGLRLIYFSYDVKMKEKGDIPEGYSVSREKKERFSLILESASTNQTSMYLCASKLVGSYNEQFFGPGTRLTVL.